Presented here are 26 T cell receptor beta chains from one specimen sequenced in a study of shared clonotypes between healthy human individuals. Terminally differentiated effector memory CD45RA+ cells were left out of the naive CD8 fraction, which was CD45RO-negative and positively selected for CCR7. The method was immunoSEQ multiplex PCR; TCRdb's version includes in-frame clones alone and lacks a portion of them. This sample carries hundreds of thousands of clones, 85% to 95% of them seen once, and the ten largest clones take around 0.11%. Material: naive CD8+ T cells sorted from blood. These receptors originate from a woman in her thirties in good health.

The chain combines TRBV5-4 with TRBJ2-2; no reliable D call. The CDR3 loop spans 13 amino acids. V gave up 4 bases and J gave up 5 bases, with 9 bases separating them. From germline, CDR1 is SGHNT and CDR2 YYREEE (reference sequence). DNA of the CDR3: TGTGCCAGCAGCCCCCCGACAACCGGGGAGCTGTTTTTT. Its translation is CASSPPTTGELFF.

The V call is TRBV4-1, the J call TRBJ2-7; possibly TRBD1 or TRBD2 for D (5 bases each). Trimming pared 5 bases from V and 0 bases from J, leaving 17 bases between. Germline CDR1 reads MGHRA; CDR2 reads YSYEKL. The length of the CDR3 is 16 residues. Here the CDR3 reads CASSASGTFVSYEQYF. The CDR3 DNA reads TGCGCCAGCAGCGCATCCGGGACGTTCGTCTCCTACGAGCAGTACTTC.

The chain joins TRBV7-9 to TRBJ1-1, with 7 bases lining up with TRBD1. Germline V gene data show CDR1 as SEHNR and CDR2 as FQNEAQ (reference sequence). J lost 7 bases, V lost 2 bases, and 10 bases had no gene match. The CDR3 is 15 residues long. The CDR3 DNA sequence: TGTGCCAGCAGCTTACCCGACAGGGAGGGGGGTGAAGCTTTCTTT. It specifies CASSLPDREGGEAFF.

The chain has TRBV4-1 and TRBJ2-7; 9 bases line up with TRBD2. CDR1 MGHRA and CDR2 YSYEKL come from the germline V gene. J was trimmed by 6 bases and V by 2 bases; bases with no gene match: 17. This CDR3 is built from 18 residues. CDR3 nucleotides: TGCGCCAGCAGCCAATTCATTGTGGGGGCGGGAGGGCTTGCCGAGCAGTACTTC. Amino acid sequence: CASSQFIVGAGGLAEQYF.

The chain links TRBV6-5 to TRBJ2-7, with TRBD1 identical over 8 bases. V shed 2 bases, J shed 4 bases, and the junction held 7 bases outside the gene matches. Germline V gene data show CDR1 as MNHEY and CDR2 as SVGAGI. The CDR3 totals 15 residues. CDR3: CASSYTGGMAYEQYF. For the CDR3, the DNA is TGTGCCAGCAGTTACACAGGGGGTATGGCTTACGAGCAGTACTTC.

This chain connects TRBV6-5 to TRBJ2-7; D remains ambiguous. With 7 bases removed from V and 0 bases from J, the gap between germline ends came to 10 bases. Germline V gene data show CDR1 as MNHEY and CDR2 as SVGAGI. This CDR3 has 13 residues. The CDR3 spells CASNGRSSYEQYF. In DNA form, the CDR3 reads TGTGCCAGCAACGGACGGAGCTCCTACGAGCAGTACTTC.

The CDR3: CASSIRDTANQPQHF. The CDR3 DNA sequence: TGTGCCAGCAGTATCAGGGATACAGCAAATCAGCCCCAGCATTTT. The gene calls are TRBV28 and TRBJ1-5; a weak D match, TRBD1 (5 bases). Germline values: CDR1 MDHEN, CDR2 SYDVKM. With 5 bases removed from V and 4 bases from J, the gap between germline ends came to 15 bases. This CDR3 comprises 15 residues.

The chain has TRBV6-1 and TRBJ1-1; D remains unclear. Germline lookup yields CDR1 MNHNS and CDR2 SASEGT. Trimming took 7 bases from V and 8 from J, leaving 11 bases between them. This CDR3 has 11 residues. The CDR3 is CASNQETEAFF. The CDR3 region has the DNA TGTGCCAGCAACCAGGAGACAGAAGCTTTCTTT.

The V call is TRBV6-1, the J call TRBJ1-5, with D unclear. The CDR3 is 14 amino acids. The germline CDR1 and CDR2 sequences are MNHNS and SASEGT. The V and J ends lost 7 bases and 1 base respectively, with 11 bases between them. CDR3 sequence (DNA): TGTGCCAGCATCCGTTGGGAGAGCAATCAGCCCCAGCATTTT. The encoded protein is CASIRWESNQPQHF.

The rearrangement uses TRBV30 and TRBJ2-1, with D possibly matching TRBD2 (5 bases). The CDR3 contains 14 residues. Germline lookup yields CDR1 GTSNPN and CDR2 SVGIG (reference sequence). V shed 0 bases and J shed 2 bases, with 8 bases lying between them. The CDR3 protein is CAWSVFGTYNEQFF. For the CDR3, the DNA is TGTGCCTGGAGTGTATTCGGGACCTACAATGAGCAGTTCTTC.

The gene calls are TRBV5-4 and TRBJ1-2; D is undetermined. V was clipped by 4 bases and J by 2 bases, with 18 bases between them. The germline V gene encodes CDR1 SGHNT and CDR2 YYREEE (reference sequence). The CDR3 loop spans 16 amino acids. As DNA, the CDR3 is TGTGCCAGCAGCCAAGAGGAGGGCGCCCGGAACTATGGCTACACCTTC. It codes for CASSQEEGARNYGYTF.

CDR3 in DNA: TGTGCCACCGGACTTATCTACGAGCAGTACTTC. This codes for CATGLIYEQYF. The rearrangement links TRBV19 to TRBJ2-7; D might be TRBD2 (5 bases). Trimming stripped 10 bases from V and 3 bases from J, with 10 bases between. The CDR3 runs 11 residues. Germline V gives CDR1 LNHDA, CDR2 SQIVND (reference sequence).

This chain connects TRBV11-1 to TRBJ2-7; tentatively, D is TRBD1 (6 bases). The V gene lost 2 bases and the J gene lost 5 bases, with 16 bases spanning the gap. Per the germline V gene, CDR1 is SGHAT and CDR2 is FQDESV (reference sequence). The length of the CDR3 is 15 residues. This chain's CDR3 is CASSLYSLGADEQYF. CDR3 bases: TGTGCCAGCAGCTTATATAGCCTGGGGGCGGACGAGCAGTACTTC.

The chain combines TRBV27 with TRBJ2-6; D might be TRBD1 or TRBD2, each matching 5 bases. The V gene lost 8 bases and the J gene lost 1 base, with 15 bases spanning the gap. Germline values: CDR1 MNHEY, CDR2 SMNVEV (reference sequence). The CDR3 totals 16 residues. CDR3 region: CASLGTYESGANVLTF. CDR3 in DNA: TGTGCCAGCCTGGGGACGTATGAATCTGGGGCCAACGTCCTGACTTTC.

The V gene is TRBV4-1, the J gene TRBJ2-1; D gene ambiguous. Per the germline V gene, CDR1 is MGHRA and CDR2 is YSYEKL. Trimming removed 4 bases from V and 0 bases from J, with 7 bases in between. The CDR3 contains 14 residues. CDR3 in DNA: TGCGCCAGCAGCCCTCAGAGCTCCTACAATGAGCAGTTCTTC. Encoded protein: CASSPQSSYNEQFF.

The chain links TRBV4-1 to TRBJ2-7; tentatively, D is TRBD1 (5 bases). CDR3 length: 13 residues. Trimming left V 2 bases short and J 3 bases short, with 8 bases between. The germline CDR1 and CDR2 sequences are MGHRA and YSYEKL. CDR3 region: CASSQRQSYEQYF. The DNA of the CDR3 is TGCGCCAGCAGCCAAAGACAGAGCTACGAGCAGTACTTC.

The genes are TRBV11-2 and TRBJ2-1, with D unclear. V shed 2 bases and J shed 9 bases, with 14 bases lying between them. CDR1 is SGHAT, CDR2 FQNNGV, per germline. The CDR3 sequence is 14 residues long. The CDR3 bases are TGTGCCAGCAGCTTATTATTTAGGACCGGTGAGCAGTTCTTC. It translates to CASSLLFRTGEQFF.

This clone was found a few times. The chain uses TRBV13 and TRBJ2-7; possibly TRBD2 for D (6 bases). CDR3 size: 14 residues. Germline assignment: CDR1 PRHDT and CDR2 FYEKMQ (reference sequence). V lost 2 bases, J lost 5 bases, and 13 bases lay in between. The CDR3 nucleotides read TGTGCCAGCAGCTTACCAGGGTGGGAGGACGAGCAGTACTTC. Amino acid sequence: CASSLPGWEDEQYF.

The J gene is TRBJ1-1, the V gene TRBV2; the D is unclear. The germline V and J ends were trimmed by 1 base and 0 bases, with 18 bases remaining between them. This CDR3 has 18 amino acids. CDR1 and CDR2 from the germline V gene are SNHLY and FYNNEI. The CDR3 region is CASSEEEFLTSMNTEAFF. DNA of the CDR3: TGTGCCAGCAGTGAAGAGGAGTTCCTTACCTCCATGAACACTGAAGCTTTCTTT.

This chain joins TRBV19 and TRBJ2-7; D not certain. The germline V gene has CDR1 LNHDA and CDR2 SQIVND (reference sequence). The CDR3 spans 13 residues. V shed 5 bases and J shed 1 base, with 9 bases lying between them. The CDR3 DNA sequence: TGTGCCAGTAGTCCGGACGAGTCCTACGAGCAGTACTTC. Encoded protein: CASSPDESYEQYF.

V is TRBV10-3 and J is TRBJ2-7; 7 bases match TRBD2. The CDR3 sequence is 14 residues long. After removal of 8 bases from V and 0 bases from J, the junction contained 7 bases not matched to a gene. The germline gives CDR1 ENHRY, CDR2 SYGVKD. This CDR3 reads CAIGLAGPSYEQYF. The DNA for the CDR3 is TGTGCCATCGGGTTAGCGGGTCCCTCCTACGAGCAGTACTTC.

V and J are TRBV27 and TRBJ2-2; 13 nucleotides agree with TRBD2. This CDR3 has 15 amino acids. V was clipped by 5 bases and J by 6 bases; unmatched bases: 3. The germline gives CDR1 MNHEY, CDR2 SMNVEV (reference sequence). CDR3 sequence: CASSPGTSGAGELFF. The CDR3, as DNA: TGTGCCAGCAGTCCCGGGACTAGCGGGGCCGGGGAGCTGTTTTTT.

The CDR3 reads CASTQTGGANEQYF. For the CDR3, the DNA is TGTGCCAGCACCCAAACAGGGGGCGCGAATGAGCAGTACTTC. The chain is built from TRBV27 and TRBJ2-7, with 9 bases that match TRBD1. Per the germline V gene, CDR1 is MNHEY and CDR2 is SMNVEV (reference sequence). The CDR3 is 14 amino acids. Germline trimming cut 7 bases from V and 7 bases from J; bases unmatched to any gene: 11.

This clone was seen just once. This chain uses TRBV10-2 with TRBJ2-7; D might be TRBD1 (6 bases). The CDR3 totals 13 residues. From germline, CDR1 is WSHSY and CDR2 SAAADI. The germline V and J ends were trimmed by 7 bases and 0 bases, with 10 bases remaining between them. As DNA, the CDR3 is TGCGCCAGCACAGGGGATAACTCCTACGAGCAGTACTTC. This codes for CASTGDNSYEQYF.

This clone has a single count. The CDR3 DNA sequence: TGTGCCAGCAGTGATTCCGAGCGGGAAGATTTCTCCTACGAGCAGTACTTC. Its protein product is CASSDSEREDFSYEQYF. This chain uses TRBV2 with TRBJ2-7, with TRBD2 matching over 7 bases. The V gene's germline CDR1 is SNHLY and CDR2 FYNNEI. With 3 bases clipped from V and 0 bases from J, the junction kept 11 bases outside the gene matches. The CDR3 runs to 17 residues. Full variable domain (rest looked up from reference TRBV2 and TRBJ2-7): EPEVTQTPSHQVTQMGQEVILRCVPISNHLYFYWYRQILGQKVEFLVSFYNNEISEKSEIFDDQFSVERPDGSNFTLKIRSTKLEDSAMYFCASSDSEREDFSYEQYFGPGTRLTVT.

The chain is built from TRBV5-4 and TRBJ1-2, with 8 bases aligning to TRBD1. The germline V gene has CDR1 SGHNT and CDR2 YYREEE (reference sequence). V dropped 3 bases and J dropped 3; count of bases not matched to a gene: 1. CDR3 length: 13 amino acids. CDR3 nucleotides: TGTGCCAGCAGCTCGGGACAGGACTATGGCTACACCTTC. The encoded protein is CASSSGQDYGYTF.